This entry lists 23 T cell receptor beta chains sequenced from one sample in a study. MiXCR, run by TCRdb on the RT-PCR reads, gives a single entry per CDR3 protein. Of hundreds of thousands of distinct CDR3 sequences listed, approximately 15% are singletons. Sequencing used memory CD4+ T cells from blood. The receptors were sampled from a female donor in good health, serving as a healthy control.

This clonotype was picked up a small number of times. The rearrangement joins TRBV7-2 to TRBJ1-2; the match to TRBD1 covers 11 bases. V was pared by 1 base and J by 7 bases, with 2 bases of the junction left unmatched. Per the germline V gene, CDR1 is SGHTA and CDR2 is FQGNSA. CDR3 length equals 14 residues. The CDR3 bases are TGTGCCAGCAGCTTAGGGACAGGGGGCACTGGCTACACCTTC. Protein sequence: CASSLGTGGTGYTF.

This chain connects TRBV20-1 to TRBJ2-5, with TRBD2 matching over 11 bases. This CDR3 region has 19 residues. The J segment lost 2 bases and the V segment lost 3 bases, leaving 17 bases of the junction unmatched. Looked up from germline, CDR1 is DFQATT and CDR2 is SNEGSKA (reference sequence). Here the CDR3 DNA reads TGCAGTGCTAGGATTTCGACTCTAATTGGGACTAGCGGACAAGAGACCCAGTACTTC. It codes for CSARISTLIGTSGQETQYF.

This clonotype was seen a handful of times. The chain uses TRBV28 and TRBJ1-2; the D is unclear. The CDR3 runs to 12 residues. The germline V gene encodes CDR1 MDHEN and CDR2 SYDVKM. Trimming took 3 bases from V and 8 from J, leaving 10 bases between them. The CDR3 protein is CASSLVGKGYTF. CDR3 DNA: TGTGCCAGCAGTTTGGTAGGGAAAGGCTACACCTTC.

This clonotype was recorded at least ten times. This chain joins TRBV20-1 and TRBJ1-2; D is unclear. V was trimmed by 4 bases and J by 7 bases, leaving 19 bases between them. The CDR3 is 14 residues long. Germline V gives CDR1 DFQATT, CDR2 SNEGSKA (reference sequence). CDR3 sequence reads: CSATGWRAGGGYTF. CDR3 DNA: TGCAGTGCTACAGGCTGGAGGGCGGGTGGTGGCTACACCTTC.

This clonotype was seen only a few times. This chain connects TRBV24-1 to TRBJ2-3; D is unresolved. The CDR3 length is 15 residues. CDR1 and CDR2 (germline): KGHDR, SFDVKD. The V and J ends lost 6 bases and 4 bases respectively, with 16 bases between them. CDR3 coding DNA: TGTGCCACCAGTTTCGGCCCCGAAAGCGCAGATACGCAGTATTTT. This translates into CATSFGPESADTQYF.

This clonotype has more than one count but fewer than ten. CDR3 protein: CASSYNRGREQFF. The CDR3 coding sequence is TGTGCCAGCAGTTACAACAGGGGACGCGAGCAGTTCTTC. V gene TRBV6-4 combines with J gene TRBJ2-1, with TRBD1 matching over 7 bases. Germline V gives CDR1 MRHNA, CDR2 SNTAGT. Trimming at V came to 5 bases and at J to 10 bases, leaving 8 bases not matched to a gene. This CDR3 spans 13 amino acids.

The rearrangement links TRBV24-1 to TRBJ2-7; TRBD1 matches 8 bases. This CDR3 has 13 residues. Germline-derived CDR1 and CDR2 are KGHDR and SFDVKD. V was pared by 4 bases and J by 6 bases, with 4 bases of the junction left unmatched. CDR3 sequence: CATSEHGQGEQYF. The CDR3 nucleotides are TGTGCCACCAGTGAACACGGACAGGGCGAGCAGTACTTC.

The J gene is TRBJ2-7, the V gene TRBV5-6; tentatively, D is TRBD2 (5 bases). Germline CDR1 SGHDT, CDR2 YYEEEE. CDR3 length: 14 amino acids. V was pared by 4 bases and J by 4 bases, with 15 bases between. CDR3 loop: CASSGMSGRYEQYF. CDR3 coding DNA: TGTGCCAGCAGCGGGATGAGCGGACGTTACGAGCAGTACTTC.

This chain connects TRBV10-3 to TRBJ1-2; D is perhaps TRBD1 (5 bases). V lost 1 base and J lost 3, with 6 bases in between. The germline V gene encodes CDR1 ENHRY and CDR2 SYGVKD. The CDR3 contains 13 residues. CDR3 nucleotides: TGTGCCATCAGTGAGTTGGGGGACTATGGCTACACCTTC. Protein sequence: CAISELGDYGYTF.

This rearrangement joins TRBV7-3 to TRBJ2-2; 13 bases agree with TRBD2. Unmatched junction bases numbered 6, after V lost 5 bases and J lost 3 bases. The CDR3 contains 17 residues. Germline V CDR1 and CDR2: SGHTA, FQGTGA. CDR3 coding DNA: TGTGCCAGCAGCGTGGGACTAGCGGGAAGCGACACCGGGGAGCTGTTTTTT. This gives the protein CASSVGLAGSDTGELFF.

This clonotype was counted a few times. The chain employs TRBV5-5 and TRBJ1-2; a possible D gene is TRBD1 (5 bases). From germline, CDR1 is SGHKS and CDR2 YYEKEE (reference sequence). The CDR3 runs 14 residues. Trimming pared 4 bases from V and 1 base from J, leaving 11 bases between. The CDR3 DNA reads TGTGCCAGCAGCCCCCTCGGGGGTAACTATGGCTACACCTTC. Amino acids: CASSPLGGNYGYTF.

The chain combines TRBV18 with TRBJ2-1; TRBD2 might be the D (5 bases). Trimming took off 3 bases at V and 8 bases at J, with 8 bases between the two ends. The CDR3 contains 12 residues. Germline CDR1 reads KGHSH; CDR2 reads LQKENI. The CDR3 DNA is TGTGCCAGCTCACCGGACTTCGATGAGCAGTTCTTC. Encoded protein: CASSPDFDEQFF.

V is TRBV12-3 or TRBV12-4 and J is TRBJ2-7; TRBD1 might be the D (6 bases). This CDR3 is 15 amino acids long. Trimming removed 7 bases from V and 3 bases from J, with 19 bases in between. The CDR3 sequence: CASTLHPARGYEQYF. The CDR3 bases are TGTGCCAGCACCTTACACCCGGCCAGGGGCTACGAGCAGTACTTC.

This chain links TRBV6-2 or TRBV6-3 with TRBJ2-7; D might be TRBD2 (6 bases). V was pared by 8 bases and J by 3 bases, with 14 bases between. CDR3 length: 13 residues. The germline V gene has CDR1 MNHEY and CDR2 SVGEGT. CDR3 loop: CASFRTIGYEQYF. The CDR3 DNA sequence: TGTGCCAGCTTTAGGACTATAGGCTACGAGCAGTACTTC.

This clonotype was observed at least ten times. The rearrangement links TRBV3-1 to TRBJ2-7; possible D gene TRBD2, 8 bases. The V and J ends lost 0 bases and 12 bases respectively, with 18 bases between them. Germline CDR1 is LGHDT and CDR2 is YNNKEL (reference sequence). CDR3 size: 14 residues. The CDR3 region has the DNA TGTGCCAGCAGCCAAGAGGGGACAGCGGGAGTGAGGTACTTC. Protein: CASSQEGTAGVRYF.

This clonotype was detected many times. The V and J genes are TRBV6-6 and TRBJ2-7; TRBD2 is a possible D gene (6 bases). Germline V lookup: CDR1 MNHNY, CDR2 SVGAGI (reference sequence). The CDR3 extends over 13 amino acids. V shed 5 bases and J shed 5 bases, with 13 bases lying between them. CDR3 coding DNA: TGTGCCAGCAGTAATCTGGGACTTCACGAGCAGTACTTC. Its translation is CASSNLGLHEQYF.

In its sample, this clonotype was seen many times. V gene TRBV6-2 or TRBV6-3 combines with J gene TRBJ2-7; 8 bases line up with TRBD1. The J segment lost 4 bases and the V segment lost 8 bases, leaving 7 bases of the junction unmatched. This CDR3 region has 13 residues. The germline V gene has CDR1 MNHEY and CDR2 SVGEGT. This chain's CDR3 is CASGKQGGYEQYF. The CDR3 nucleotides read TGTGCCAGCGGAAAACAGGGGGGTTACGAGCAGTACTTC.

This clonotype was detected many times. The genes are TRBV12-3 or TRBV12-4 and TRBJ1-5, with D tentatively TRBD1 (6 bases). This CDR3 comprises 14 residues. With 6 bases removed from V and 7 bases from J, the gap between germline ends came to 16 bases. Written as DNA, the CDR3 is TGTGCCAGCAGCCGCGTCGAGCAGGGGCAGCCCCAGCATTTT. It encodes CASSRVEQGQPQHF.

The J gene is TRBJ1-1, the V gene TRBV14, with unresolved D. Trimming took off 2 bases at V and 3 bases at J, with 4 bases between the two ends. The CDR3 consists of 12 residues. Germline V lookup: CDR1 SGHDN, CDR2 FVKESK. The CDR3 reads CASSQWDTEAFF. The CDR3, as DNA: TGTGCCAGCAGCCAATGGGACACTGAAGCTTTCTTT.

This clonotype occurred many times. V gene TRBV12-3 or TRBV12-4 combines with J gene TRBJ2-1; D possibly corresponds to TRBD2 (6 bases). Trimming cost V 5 bases and J 7 bases, with 21 bases left between them. CDR3 length: 16 amino acids. The chain's CDR3 is CASSTLGGNAVNEQFF. In nucleotides, the CDR3 is TGTGCCAGCAGTACCCTTGGGGGGAACGCGGTAAATGAGCAGTTCTTC.

The rearrangement uses TRBV18 and TRBJ2-5; D is ambiguous. The germline V and J ends were trimmed by 4 bases and 0 bases, with 9 bases remaining between them. The CDR3 is 14 amino acids. Germline V gene data show CDR1 as KGHSH and CDR2 as LQKENI. In DNA, the CDR3 is TGTGCCAGCTCACAGAGATTATACCAAGAGACCCAGTACTTC. Encoded protein: CASSQRLYQETQYF.

The V call is TRBV4-2, the J call TRBJ2-7; TRBD2 agrees at 11 bases. CDR1 and CDR2 from the germline V gene are LGHNA and YNFKEQ. V lost 3 bases, J lost 3 bases, and 7 bases stayed unmatched. The CDR3 length is 16 residues. As DNA, the CDR3 is TGTGCCAGCAGCCAGGACAGACTAGCGGGGAACTACGAGCAGTACTTC. It encodes CASSQDRLAGNYEQYF.

This clonotype came up a few times. The chain links TRBV6-6 to TRBJ2-1; D possibly corresponds to TRBD1 (5 bases). The V gene's germline CDR1 is MNHNY and CDR2 SVGAGI (reference sequence). Between the trimmed V and J ends, which lost 0 bases and 13 bases, there was a span of 19 bases. The CDR3 consists of 15 residues. The CDR3 region is CASSYSGRDRSDQFF. As DNA, the CDR3 is TGTGCCAGCAGTTACTCGGGCAGGGATAGAAGTGACCAGTTCTTC.